Presented here are 11 T cell receptor beta chains from one specimen sequenced in a study of shared clonotypes between healthy human individuals. Only in-frame clones appear in the TCRdb table, and some are missing; sequencing was by immunoSEQ multiplex PCR. The sample has around 240,000 clones, over 50% seen once. Specimen: memory CD4+ T cells sorted from blood. Subset here: CD45RA-negative fraction. The receptors were sampled from a man aged 25 to 40 in good health.

There are a few counts of this clone. This rearrangement joins TRBV5-6 to TRBJ2-7, with D unresolved. Trimming took off 5 bases at V and 2 bases at J, with 8 bases between the two ends. The CDR3 totals 12 residues. CDR1 and CDR2 from the germline V gene are SGHDT and YYEEEE. The CDR3 DNA follows: TGTGCCAGCAGGCTAGGTACCTACGAGCAGTACTTC. This gives the protein CASRLGTYEQYF.

The CDR3 reads CASSYQEGNQPQHF. Written as DNA, the CDR3 is TGTGCCAGCAGTTATCAGGAAGGCAATCAGCCCCAGCATTTT. The chain uses TRBV6-6 and TRBJ1-5; D is uncertain. This CDR3 is built from 14 residues. Germline assignment: CDR1 MNHNY and CDR2 SVGAGI (reference sequence). The germline V and J ends were trimmed by 3 bases and 2 bases, with 8 bases remaining between them.

V is TRBV29-1 and J is TRBJ1-2; a possible D gene is TRBD1 (5 bases). Trimming stripped 4 bases from V and 6 bases from J, with 21 bases between. The germline gives CDR1 SQVTM, CDR2 ANQGSEA. This CDR3 is 15 amino acids long. The CDR3 here is CSVGGVGPPQDGYTF. DNA for the CDR3: TGCAGCGTTGGGGGCGTTGGGCCCCCCCAGGATGGCTACACCTTC.

In its sample, this clone was seen a few times. This chain links TRBV14 with TRBJ2-2; D is possibly TRBD1 or TRBD2 (6 bases each). Trimming removed 3 bases from V and 8 bases from J, with 22 bases in between. CDR3 length equals 17 residues. CDR1 SGHDN and CDR2 FVKESK come from the germline V gene. CDR3 amino acids: CASSQGGRRYTEGELFF. The CDR3 DNA is TGTGCCAGCAGCCAGGGGGGCCGCCGATACACCGAGGGGGAGCTGTTTTTT.

This chain links TRBV2 with TRBJ1-2, with TRBD1 matching 9 bases. J was trimmed by 7 bases and V by 9 bases; bases with no gene match: 3. The CDR3 totals 11 residues. Germline-derived CDR1 and CDR2 are SNHLY and FYNNEI. Written as DNA, the CDR3 is TGTGCCAGAACAGGGGGCGGTGGCTACACCTTC. It codes for CARTGGGGYTF.

The V gene is TRBV5-1, the J gene TRBJ2-1, with 8 bases matching TRBD2. J was trimmed by 6 bases and V by 4 bases; bases with no gene match: 12. The CDR3 loop spans 16 amino acids. The germline gives CDR1 SGHRS, CDR2 YFSETQ. This CDR3 is CASSPEWTSSFNEQFF. Written as DNA, the CDR3 is TGCGCCAGCAGCCCGGAGTGGACTAGCTCGTTCAATGAGCAGTTCTTC.

The chain employs TRBV18 and TRBJ2-1; 9 bases map to TRBD2. The CDR3 length is 16 residues. V was clipped by 0 bases and J by 4 bases; unmatched bases: 4. Germline CDR1 and CDR2: KGHSH and LQKENI. The CDR3 coding sequence is TGTGCCAGCTCACCACCGATTCTAGCGGGATACAATGAGCAGTTCTTC. Amino acid sequence: CASSPPILAGYNEQFF.

This chain links TRBV19 with TRBJ2-4; 7 positions match TRBD1. Germline-derived CDR1 and CDR2 are LNHDA and SQIVND (reference sequence). The CDR3 runs to 11 residues. J was trimmed by 12 bases and V by 5 bases; bases with no gene match: 4. Written as DNA, the CDR3 is TGTGCCAGTAGTCAACAGGGGCGTCAGTACTTC. It yields the protein CASSQQGRQYF.

The J gene is TRBJ1-5, the V gene TRBV7-2, with a possible D match to TRBD1 (5 bases). Trimming took 4 bases from V and 5 from J, leaving 12 bases between them. The germline V gene has CDR1 SGHTA and CDR2 FQGNSA. The CDR3 length is 14 residues. The CDR3, as DNA: TGTGCCAGCAGCTCGGGGCGCGTCGATCAGCCCCAGCATTTT. This gives the protein CASSSGRVDQPQHF.

The chain links TRBV18 to TRBJ2-1; 8 bases match TRBD2. After removal of 3 bases from V and 8 bases from J, the junction contained 12 bases not matched to a gene. CDR1 KGHSH and CDR2 LQKENI come from the germline V gene. There are 16 residues in the CDR3. CDR3 sequence: CASSPRYPGGGDEQFF. The CDR3 nucleotides read TGTGCCAGCTCACCCCGCTATCCGGGGGGGGGCGATGAGCAGTTCTTC.

This clone was counted at least ten times. The V and J genes are TRBV15 and TRBJ1-5; D unresolved. V was cut by 5 bases and J by 2 bases, with 4 bases left in between. CDR1 is LNHNV and CDR2 is YYDKDF in the germline V gene (reference sequence). This CDR3 has 12 residues. The CDR3 spells CATSLRNQPQHF. In nucleotides, the CDR3 is TGTGCCACCAGCCTGCGCAATCAGCCCCAGCATTTT.